A single sample gave rise to the 24 T cell receptor beta chains below, sequenced in a study of cytomegalovirus exposure and HLA in healthy donors. Generated by immunoSEQ multiplex PCR, the TCRdb table keeps only in-frame clones and is missing some. Here the sample spans approximately 160,000 clones, approximately 96% being singletons. The sequenced sample was PBMCs. The receptor set was obtained from a woman in her late teens or twenties in good health and CMV-seronegative.

The chain joins TRBV19 to TRBJ2-1, with D perhaps matching TRBD1 (5 bases). CDR1 is LNHDA and CDR2 is SQIVND in the germline V gene (reference sequence). The V and J ends lost 9 bases and 8 bases respectively, with 23 bases between them. This CDR3 is 15 amino acids long. The CDR3 nucleotides are TGTGCCAGCCTCCGAAGGGGAAAGGCTACTGATGAGCAGTTCTTC. Amino acid sequence: CASLRRGKATDEQFF.

The rearrangement uses TRBV7-3 and TRBJ2-5; 15 positions agree with TRBD2. The V gene end was trimmed by 2 bases and the J gene end by 2 bases; junction bases not matched to a gene: 12. Per the germline V gene, CDR1 is SGHTA and CDR2 is FQGTGA. This CDR3 is built from 20 residues. In DNA, the CDR3 is TGTGCCAGCAGCTTATCACCGGGACTAGCGGGGGGAAACCCTCAAGAGACCCAGTACTTC. Its protein is CASSLSPGLAGGNPQETQYF. The full variable domain, with the rest looked up from reference TRBV7-3 and TRBJ2-5, is GAGVSQTPSNKVTEKGKYVELRCDPISGHTALYWYRQSLGQGPEFLIYFQGTGAADDSGLPNDRFFAVRPEGSVSTLKIQRTERGDSAVYLCASSLSPGLAGGNPQETQYFGPGTRLLVL.

The rearrangement links TRBV30 to TRBJ2-5; 9 positions match TRBD2. J gave up 10 bases and V 0 bases, and 3 bases lay outside the gene matches. The length of the CDR3 is 12 residues. Germline values: CDR1 GTSNPN, CDR2 SVGIG (reference sequence). CDR3 in DNA: TGTGCCTGGAGTGTACTAGCGGGTTACCAGTACTTC. It specifies CAWSVLAGYQYF.

The J gene is TRBJ2-3, the V gene TRBV2; TRBD2 aligns across 10 bases. CDR3 length: 14 amino acids. After removal of 6 bases from V and 4 bases from J, the junction contained 4 bases not matched to a gene. Germline assignment: CDR1 SNHLY and CDR2 FYNNEI. The CDR3 region is CASRITSGADTQYF. In nucleotides, the CDR3 is TGTGCCAGCAGGATTACTAGCGGGGCAGATACGCAGTATTTT.

The chain joins TRBV6-5 to TRBJ1-4, with D possibly matching TRBD1 (6 bases). The germline V gene encodes CDR1 MNHEY and CDR2 SVGAGI. Trimming left V 8 bases short and J 7 bases short, with 17 bases between. This CDR3 region has 14 residues. The CDR3 DNA reads TGTGCCAGCCGTCGGGGGGCGCGGGGTGAAAAACTGTTTTTT. As protein: CASRRGARGEKLFF.

The chain couples TRBV27 to TRBJ2-5; 8 bases map to TRBD2. V gave up 5 bases and J gave up 3 bases; unmatched junction bases: 2. This CDR3 comprises 13 residues. Germline V gene data show CDR1 as MNHEY and CDR2 as SMNVEV (reference sequence). The CDR3 spells CASSVLAEETQYF. CDR3 nucleotide sequence: TGTGCCAGCAGTGTACTAGCGGAAGAGACCCAGTACTTC.

V gene TRBV5-6 combines with J gene TRBJ2-4; 8 nucleotides align to TRBD1. Germline V lookup: CDR1 SGHDT, CDR2 YYEEEE. There are 15 residues in the CDR3. V shed 4 bases and J 5 bases; nucleotides not matched to a gene: 8. As DNA, the CDR3 is TGTGCCAGCAGCACCAACAGGGGGGCAGAAAACATTCAGTACTTC. Amino acid sequence: CASSTNRGAENIQYF. The complete variable domain, with remaining parts taken from reference TRBV5-6 and TRBJ2-4, reads DAGVTQSPTHLIKTRGQQVTLRCSPKSGHDTVSWYQQALGQGPQFIFQYYEEEERQRGNFPDRFSGHQFPNYSSELNVNALLLGDSALYLCASSTNRGAENIQYFGAGTRLSVL.

The CDR3 DNA sequence: TGTGCCAGCAGTTTCCCTAGGACAGGGGCCAGCACAGATACGCAGTATTTT. The encoded protein is CASSFPRTGASTDTQYF. This rearrangement joins TRBV28 to TRBJ2-3; 9 positions agree with TRBD1. This CDR3 comprises 17 residues. The V segment lost 3 bases and the J segment 0 bases; nucleotides outside the gene matches: 7. Germline CDR1 is MDHEN and CDR2 is SYDVKM.

The V and J genes are TRBV25-1 and TRBJ2-7; D perhaps matches TRBD2 (6 bases). V was cut by 3 bases and J by 7 bases, with 10 bases left in between. This CDR3 is 12 amino acids long. Germline CDR1 is MGHDK and CDR2 is SYGVNS. This CDR3 reads CASSDLGGEQYF. Written as DNA, the CDR3 is TGTGCCAGCAGTGACCTGGGGGGAGAGCAGTACTTC.

The chain is built from TRBV5-4 and TRBJ2-5; a possible D gene is TRBD2 (6 bases). Germline V gene data show CDR1 as SGHNT and CDR2 as YYREEE (reference sequence). Trimming pared 3 bases from V and 1 base from J, leaving 16 bases between. The CDR3 has 16 amino acids. CDR3: CASSSARDGVQETQYF. The CDR3 DNA sequence: TGTGCCAGCAGCTCCGCGCGGGATGGGGTCCAAGAGACCCAGTACTTC.

This clone was seen only once. The chain has TRBV7-9 and TRBJ2-1, with D possibly matching TRBD2 (5 bases). The germline V gene encodes CDR1 SEHNR and CDR2 FQNEAQ (reference sequence). The CDR3 contains 12 residues. V was shortened by 2 bases and J by 7 bases, with 6 bases between the two germline ends. As DNA, the CDR3 is TGTGCCAGCAGCTTAACTAGAAATGAGCAGTTCTTC. As protein: CASSLTRNEQFF.

This clone occurred once. The genes are TRBV7-3 and TRBJ1-1; TRBD1 aligns across 12 bases. CDR1 and CDR2 (germline): SGHTA, FQGTGA. The CDR3 is made up of 14 amino acids. Trimming at V came to 5 bases and at J to 6 bases, leaving 4 bases not matched to a gene. The CDR3 nucleotides are TGTGCCAGCAGCCCGGGACAGGGGGCTTCTGAAGCTTTCTTT. Its translation is CASSPGQGASEAFF.

The genes are TRBV18 and TRBJ1-6; possible D gene TRBD1, 5 bases. The CDR3 loop spans 14 amino acids. Per the germline V gene, CDR1 is KGHSH and CDR2 is LQKENI. Deletions cut 5 bases from V and 7 bases from J, with 12 bases between. The CDR3 nucleotides read TGTGCCAGCTCAGGAGGGGTGGACAATTCACCCCTCCACTTT. This translates into CASSGGVDNSPLHF.

The rearrangement uses TRBV7-9 and TRBJ2-1; D is undetermined. Germline loops: CDR1 SEHNR, CDR2 FQNEAQ (reference sequence). V shed 3 bases and J shed 5 bases, with 11 bases lying between them. This CDR3 has 14 residues. The CDR3 sequence: CASSFLEANNEQFF. The CDR3 DNA follows: TGTGCCAGCAGCTTCCTTGAGGCCAACAATGAGCAGTTCTTC.

The chain employs TRBV19 and TRBJ1-5, with a tentative D call TRBD1 (5 bases). The ends were cut back, 0 bases at V and 6 bases at J, with 12 bases in the middle. Germline assignment: CDR1 LNHDA and CDR2 SQIVND (reference sequence). CDR3 length: 15 amino acids. CDR3 residues: CASSIDGGSAQPQHF. In nucleotides, the CDR3 is TGTGCCAGTAGTATAGATGGGGGGAGCGCTCAGCCCCAGCATTTT. Full variable domain (outside the CDR3, taken from reference TRBV19 and TRBJ1-5): DGGITQSPKYLFRKEGQNVTLSCEQNLNHDAMYWYRQDPGQGLRLIYYSQIVNDFQKGDIAEGYSVSREKKESFPLTVTSAQKNPTAFYLCASSIDGGSAQPQHFGDGTRLSIL.

The chain employs TRBV7-3 and TRBJ2-3; 14 bases map to TRBD2. The CDR3 spans 16 residues. J lost 2 bases, V lost 6 bases, and 4 bases had no gene match. Germline values: CDR1 SGHTA, CDR2 FQGTGA. The CDR3 loop is CASSRLAGGATDTQYF. CDR3 nucleotides: TGTGCCAGCAGTCGACTAGCGGGGGGGGCCACAGATACGCAGTATTTT.

V and J are TRBV30 and TRBJ2-5; D might be TRBD2 (6 bases). CDR1 and CDR2 (germline): GTSNPN, SVGIG (reference sequence). The CDR3 spans 14 residues. Trimming stripped 5 bases from V and 0 bases from J, with 13 bases between. CDR3 residues: CAWGDFGYQETQYF. CDR3 sequence (DNA): TGTGCCTGGGGGGACTTCGGGTACCAAGAGACCCAGTACTTC.

The chain employs TRBV7-9 and TRBJ2-3, with D maybe TRBD1 (5 bases). The CDR3 consists of 14 residues. Germline-derived CDR1 and CDR2 are SEHNR and FQNEAQ (reference sequence). The germline V and J ends were trimmed by 1 base and 4 bases, with 9 bases remaining between them. The CDR3 region has the DNA TGTGCCAGCAGCTTAGAGGCAGGGCCAGATACGCAGTATTTT. The encoded protein is CASSLEAGPDTQYF. Full variable domain (outside the CDR3, taken from reference TRBV7-9 and TRBJ2-3): DTGVSQNPRHKITKRGQNVTFRCDPISEHNRLYWYRQTLGQGPEFLTYFQNEAQLEKSRLLSDRFSAERPKGSFSTLEIQRTEQGDSAMYLCASSLEAGPDTQYFGPGTRLTVL.

The chain joins TRBV2 to TRBJ1-1; D gene unclear. V gave up 6 bases and J gave up 3 bases, with 11 bases separating them. This CDR3 has 13 amino acids. From germline, CDR1 is SNHLY and CDR2 FYNNEI. DNA for the CDR3: TGTGCCAGCAGGGGCCCGGGGTACACTGAAGCTTTCTTT. It yields the protein CASRGPGYTEAFF.

This clone occurred once. The CDR3 coding sequence is TGTGCCAGCTCACCACAGGGGGCTCACGGTGAAAAACTGTTTTTT. Encoded protein: CASSPQGAHGEKLFF. The V call is TRBV18, the J call TRBJ1-4; the match to TRBD1 covers 7 bases. The germline V gene encodes CDR1 KGHSH and CDR2 LQKENI. CDR3 length: 15 residues. V was pared by 1 base and J by 7 bases, with 6 bases of the junction left unmatched.

This rearrangement joins TRBV7-9 to TRBJ1-2; D is perhaps TRBD1 (6 bases). This CDR3 has 18 residues. Per germline, CDR1 SEHNR and CDR2 FQNEAQ (reference sequence). V was pared by 1 base and J by 8 bases, with 26 bases between. CDR3 coding DNA: TGTGCCAGCAGCTTAGTAAGGTACAGGGACGCCGTCGAGGAGGGCTACACCTTC. Protein sequence: CASSLVRYRDAVEEGYTF.

V is TRBV12-5 and J is TRBJ2-7; perhaps TRBD2 as D (5 bases). Looked up from germline, CDR1 is LGHNT and CDR2 is FRNRAP. The CDR3 is 15 residues long. V dropped 1 base and J dropped 5 bases, with 15 bases sitting between them. CDR3 coding DNA: TGTGCTAGTGGTTTGGGAAGGAGGACGCTGAACGAGCAGTACTTC. It yields the protein CASGLGRRTLNEQYF.

V is TRBV5-1 and J is TRBJ2-5; 10 bases fit TRBD2. The CDR3 extends over 16 amino acids. The V and J ends lost 5 bases and 3 bases, in that order; junction bases with no gene match: 10. Germline V gene sequence: CDR1 SGHRS, CDR2 YFSETQ. CDR3 residues: CASRLLASGGEETQYF. DNA of the CDR3: TGCGCCAGCAGATTGCTGGCTAGCGGGGGAGAAGAGACCCAGTACTTC.

The chain is built from TRBV11-2 and TRBJ2-5; TRBD2 is a possible D gene (5 bases). V was cut by 0 bases and J by 2 bases, with 7 bases left in between. Germline loops: CDR1 SGHAT, CDR2 FQNNGV. The CDR3 sequence is 14 residues long. This chain's CDR3 is CASSLDRTQETQYF. The CDR3 coding sequence is TGTGCCAGCAGCTTAGACAGGACTCAAGAGACCCAGTACTTC.